The 22 T cell receptor beta chains below were found in one sample sequenced in a study of blood T cell repertoires in COVID-19. The method was immunoSEQ multiplex PCR; TCRdb's version includes in-frame clones alone and lacks a portion of them. The sample shows about 260,000 clones, around 87% of them seen only once. The sample taken for sequencing was peripheral blood. The receptors stem from a woman aged 45-65 years with acute or convalescent COVID-19.

This chain joins TRBV5-1 and TRBJ2-3, with 8 bases that match TRBD2. Germline CDR1 and CDR2: SGHRS and YFSETQ. With V trimmed by 5 bases and J by 2 bases, 7 bases remained unmatched. This CDR3 spans 15 amino acids. The CDR3 DNA follows: TGCGCCAGCAGAGATCTAGCGGGCAACACAGATACGCAGTATTTT. Its protein product is CASRDLAGNTDTQYF.

The rearrangement joins TRBV29-1 to TRBJ2-7, with D maybe TRBD1 (8 bases). Trimming left V 5 bases short and J 7 bases short, with 15 bases between. This CDR3 is built from 12 residues. Germline V gene sequence: CDR1 SQVTM, CDR2 ANQGSEA. CDR3 sequence (DNA): TGCAGCGTTATGACAGGGGAGGGGGAGCAGTACTTC. This encodes CSVMTGEGEQYF.

This rearrangement joins TRBV6-6 to TRBJ1-1; 9 bases align to TRBD1. The junction had 8 bases not matched to a gene; V was cut back by 6 bases and J by 0 bases. The CDR3 extends over 16 amino acids. Germline CDR1 and CDR2: MNHNY and SVGAGI (reference sequence). The CDR3 protein is CASSAGTGQMNTEAFF. The CDR3 nucleotides are TGTGCCAGCAGCGCCGGGACAGGGCAAATGAACACTGAAGCTTTCTTT.

The V gene is TRBV7-3, the J gene TRBJ1-2; possible D gene TRBD1, 5 bases. Trimming shortened V by 3 bases and J by 8 bases, and 10 bases separated the two germline ends. Germline CDR1 SGHTA, CDR2 FQGTGA. The CDR3 is made up of 12 amino acids. As DNA, the CDR3 is TGTGCCAGCAGCTTCGAAGGGGTCGGCTACACCTTC. Protein: CASSFEGVGYTF. Supplemented by reference TRBV7-3 and TRBJ1-2, the full variable domain reads GAGVSQTPSNKVTEKGKYVELRCDPISGHTALYWYRQSLGQGPEFLIYFQGTGAADDSGLPNDRFFAVRPEGSVSTLKIQRTERGDSAVYLCASSFEGVGYTFGSGTRLTVV.

This chain links TRBV6-5 with TRBJ2-7; D not resolved. The germline gives CDR1 MNHEY, CDR2 SVGAGI. The ends were cut back, 6 bases at V and 0 bases at J, with 12 bases in the middle. The CDR3 has 14 amino acids. The CDR3 sequence is CASSQDFSSYEQYF. As DNA, the CDR3 is TGTGCCAGCAGCCAAGACTTTAGCTCCTACGAGCAGTACTTC.

This chain joins TRBV30 and TRBJ1-1; a possible D gene is TRBD1 (6 bases). The germline V and J ends were trimmed by 2 bases and 4 bases, with 14 bases remaining between them. CDR3 length equals 14 residues. Germline V gene lookup returns CDR1 GTSNPN and CDR2 SVGIG (reference sequence). CDR3 sequence reads: CAWSQGGGVTEAFF. The DNA for the CDR3 is TGTGCCTGGAGTCAAGGGGGGGGAGTCACTGAAGCTTTCTTT.

The rearrangement uses TRBV6-5 and TRBJ2-3, with 8 bases matching TRBD2. Germline-derived CDR1 and CDR2 are MNHEY and SVGAGI. J was trimmed by 10 bases and V by 1 base; bases with no gene match: 13. This CDR3 contains 16 residues. Here the CDR3 DNA reads TGTGCCAGCAGTTACTACAGTGGCGGGAGGTCTCGGCCGCAGTATTTT. It translates to CASSYYSGGRSRPQYF.

The chain is built from TRBV6-5 and TRBJ2-7; D not certain. Germline CDR1 is MNHEY and CDR2 is SVGAGI. This CDR3 region has 14 residues. The V gene lost 0 bases and the J gene lost 7 bases, with 13 bases spanning the gap. The CDR3 sequence: CASSYSPRSVEQYF. CDR3 in DNA: TGTGCCAGCAGTTACTCACCCCGGTCCGTAGAGCAGTACTTC.

This clone was seen once. The rearrangement joins TRBV18 to TRBJ2-7; 13 nucleotides align to TRBD2. CDR1 and CDR2 (germline): KGHSH, LQKENI. Germline trimming cut 5 bases from V and 5 bases from J; bases unmatched to any gene: 6. The CDR3 runs 15 residues. For the CDR3, the DNA is TGTGCCAGCTCAGAGCGTGGACTAGCGGGAGACGAGCAGTACTTC. It codes for CASSERGLAGDEQYF.

The CDR3: CASSEAGGSRADTQYF. DNA for the CDR3: TGTGCCAGCAGTGAAGCGGGGGGGAGTAGGGCAGATACGCAGTATTTT. The V and J genes are TRBV6-1 and TRBJ2-3; TRBD2 matches at 7 bases. The CDR3 spans 16 residues. Losses at the gene ends were 0 bases for V and 4 bases for J; bases not matched to a gene: 7. Germline V CDR1 and CDR2: MNHNS, SASEGT.

This clone was observed a single time. The chain recombines TRBV4-1 with TRBJ2-3, with TRBD1 matching 8 bases. The CDR3 is 17 amino acids. Germline CDR1 and CDR2: MGHRA and YSYEKL. V was pared by 5 bases and J by 2 bases, with 12 bases of the junction left unmatched. The CDR3 protein is CASSVSRGLTSTDTQYF. CDR3 coding DNA: TGCGCCAGCAGCGTAAGCAGGGGGCTCACTTCCACAGATACGCAGTATTTT.

The rearrangement uses TRBV27 and TRBJ2-7; TRBD1 aligns across 8 bases. The CDR3 contains 15 residues. With V trimmed by 0 bases and J by 3 bases, 4 bases remained unmatched. Germline CDR1 MNHEY, CDR2 SMNVEV (reference sequence). CDR3 region: CASSLSWTGNYEQYF. CDR3 in DNA: TGTGCCAGCAGTTTATCTTGGACAGGGAACTACGAGCAGTACTTC.

The rearrangement links TRBV4-2 to TRBJ2-1, with 7 bases lining up with TRBD1. There are 13 residues in the CDR3. Germline V gene lookup returns CDR1 LGHNA and CDR2 YNFKEQ. Unmatched junction bases numbered 9, after V lost 8 bases and J lost 8 bases. CDR3 coding DNA: TGTGCCAGCTCGCAACAGGGGTTGGATGAGCAGTTCTTC. Protein: CASSQQGLDEQFF.

V usage is TRBV5-1 and J usage is TRBJ1-5, with TRBD1 matching over 9 bases. Germline-derived CDR1 and CDR2 are SGHRS and YFSETQ. After removal of 0 bases from V and 6 bases from J, the junction contained 4 bases not matched to a gene. The CDR3 runs to 15 residues. In DNA, the CDR3 is TGCGCCAGCAGCTTGGACGGGACAGGGCCTCAGCCCCAGCATTTT. It translates to CASSLDGTGPQPQHF. The entire variable domain, with the rest obtained from reference TRBV5-1 and TRBJ1-5, is as follows: KAGVTQTPRYLIKTRGQQVTLSCSPISGHRSVSWYQQTPGQGLQFLFEYFSETQRNKGNFPGRFSGRQFSNSRSEMNVSTLELGDSALYLCASSLDGTGPQPQHFGDGTRLSIL.

The J gene is TRBJ2-2, the V gene TRBV7-3; D is unclear. CDR3 size: 12 residues. Germline loops: CDR1 SGHTA, CDR2 FQGTGA. V was shortened by 3 bases and J by 7 bases, with 6 bases between the two germline ends. In DNA form, the CDR3 reads TGTGCCAGCAGCTTTAATGTCGGGGAGCTGTTTTTT. Its translation: CASSFNVGELFF.

The chain recombines TRBV23-1 with TRBJ2-7; tentatively, D is TRBD1 (5 bases). TRBV23-1 has ORF status, its function being uncertain. The CDR3 consists of 15 residues. Between the trimmed V and J ends, which lost 9 bases and 4 bases, there was a span of 22 bases. CDR3: CASLKGLGPPYEQYF. The CDR3 nucleotides read TGCGCCAGTCTTAAAGGATTGGGGCCCCCTTACGAGCAGTACTTC.

The rearrangement joins TRBV5-5 to TRBJ1-2; 9 nucleotides align to TRBD1. Germline assignment: CDR1 SGHKS and CDR2 YYEKEE (reference sequence). J was trimmed by 7 bases and V by 1 base; bases with no gene match: 2. The CDR3 covers 13 residues. For the CDR3, the DNA is TGTGCCAGCAGCTTGACAGGGGGCTCTGGCTACACCTTC. Its translation: CASSLTGGSGYTF.

This chain uses TRBV29-1 with TRBJ1-2; D unresolved. The V end was cut by 2 bases, the J end by 0 bases, with 19 bases between. Germline CDR1 is SQVTM and CDR2 is ANQGSEA. The CDR3 spans 17 residues. CDR3 amino acids: CSVEKGFAGSANYGYTF. DNA for the CDR3: TGCAGCGTTGAAAAAGGATTTGCAGGTTCAGCTAACTATGGCTACACCTTC.

The gene calls are TRBV28 and TRBJ1-4; weak D call: TRBD1 (5 bases). There are 14 residues in the CDR3. Trimming took off 3 bases at V and 7 bases at J, with 12 bases between the two ends. CDR1 is MDHEN and CDR2 is SYDVKM in the germline V gene. The CDR3 DNA follows: TGTGCCAGCAGTTTCAGGGTGGTTATTGAAAAACTGTTTTTT. It is translated as CASSFRVVIEKLFF.

This rearrangement joins TRBV10-3 to TRBJ2-1, with D possibly being TRBD2 (5 bases). The V end was cut by 2 bases, the J end by 13 bases, with 18 bases between. The CDR3 contains 14 residues. The germline CDR1 and CDR2 sequences are ENHRY and SYGVKD. The CDR3 loop is CAISERASSSRQFF. CDR3 in DNA: TGTGCCATCAGTGAGCGGGCTAGCTCTTCTCGTCAGTTCTTC.

This chain uses TRBV6-6 with TRBJ2-5; 9 bases match TRBD1. CDR3 length: 15 residues. From germline, CDR1 is MNHNY and CDR2 SVGAGI (reference sequence). The trim removed 5 bases at V and 4 bases at J, leaving 8 bases unmatched. The CDR3 sequence: CASSPPGTGRETQYF. CDR3 nucleotide sequence: TGTGCCAGCAGTCCTCCCGGGACAGGGCGAGAGACCCAGTACTTC.

The chain employs TRBV6-4 and TRBJ2-1; 10 bases align to TRBD1. CDR3 length: 15 amino acids. V lost 2 bases to trimming and J lost 4 bases; unmatched junction nucleotides: 2. Germline V lookup: CDR1 MRHNA, CDR2 SNTAGT. The CDR3 nucleotides are TGTGCCAGCAGTGACCCGGGACAGGGGTACAATGAGCAGTTCTTC. This sequence encodes CASSDPGQGYNEQFF.